This is a list of T cell receptor beta chains from one sample in a study of T cell repertoires in cytomegalovirus infection. TCRdb redid the calling of the reads with MiXCR, one entry per CDR3 protein. The sample lists around 170,000 distinct CDR3 sequences; 15% to 20% were seen once. The sequencing sample was made of CD8+ T cells from PBMCs. The receptors derive from a human donor in good health (CMV status not recorded). Some clones in this sample may be carry-over from other donors' samples. CDR3s include the opening cysteine and the closing phenylalanine or tryptophan. Each record gives: CDR3 length, J gene, D gene, V gene, clone size, CDR3 protein, CDR3 DNA. D genes are given only for firm matches. Only part of the rows carry a size: once, few, many, or a class if the clone is expanded.

length: 14
J: TRBJ1-2
D: TRBD1
V: TRBV27
size: .
CDR3: CASSFGSGGNGYTF
DNA: TGTGCCAGCAGTTTCGGATCAGGGGGAAACGGCTACACCTTC

length: 14
J: TRBJ2-1
D: TRBD2
V: TRBV28
size: few
CDR3: CASSLWREGPEQFF
DNA: TGTGCCAGCAGTTTATGGCGGGAGGGCCCTGAGCAGTTCTTC

length: 14
J: TRBJ1-6
D: .
V: TRBV15
size: .
CDR3: CATSSKGDYSPLHF
DNA: TGTGCCACCAGCAGTAAGGGGGACTATTCACCCCTCCACTTT

length: 12
J: TRBJ2-1
D: .
V: TRBV25-1
size: few
CDR3: CASSAWTAEQFF
DNA: TGTGCCAGCAGTGCCTGGACAGCTGAGCAGTTCTTC

length: 14
J: TRBJ2-2
D: .
V: TRBV12-3/TRBV12-4
size: .
CDR3: CASRTTVNTGELFF
DNA: TGTGCCAGCAGAACCACAGTAAACACCGGGGAGCTGTTTTTT

length: 15
J: TRBJ2-5
D: TRBD2
V: TRBV28
size: few
CDR3: CASSPWGGVLETQYF
DNA: TGTGCCAGCAGTCCCTGGGGGGGTGTGTTAGAGACCCAGTACTTC

length: 14
J: TRBJ2-7
D: .
V: TRBV7-6
size: few
CDR3: CASSSTGLGHEQYF
DNA: TGTGCCAGCAGCTCCACGGGACTCGGTCACGAGCAGTACTTC

length: 16
J: TRBJ1-1
D: TRBD1
V: TRBV12-3/TRBV12-4
size: few
CDR3: CASSLAGDRDGTEAFF
DNA: TGTGCCAGCAGTTTAGCAGGGGACAGGGACGGCACTGAAGCTTTCTTT

length: 11
J: TRBJ2-1
D: TRBD2
V: TRBV12-3/TRBV12-4
size: few
CDR3: CATVSRGGQFF
DNA: TGTGCCACCGTTTCGCGGGGGGGGCAGTTCTTC

length: 15
J: TRBJ2-7
D: .
V: TRBV7-2
size: few
CDR3: CASSLTPGTGYEQYF
DNA: TGTGCCAGCAGCCTTACCCCAGGGACCGGCTACGAGCAGTACTTC

length: 13
J: TRBJ2-1
D: .
V: TRBV14
size: .
CDR3: CASSQFSYNEQFF
DNA: TGTGCCAGCAGCCAATTTTCTTACAATGAGCAGTTCTTC

length: 16
J: TRBJ1-2
D: TRBD1
V: TRBV6-5
size: few
CDR3: CASSSVGGAPNYGYTF
DNA: TGTGCCAGCAGTTCGGTAGGGGGCGCGCCTAACTATGGCTACACCTTC

length: 19
J: TRBJ2-7
D: TRBD2
V: TRBV20-1
size: .
CDR3: CSASPSPGLAGLRAYEQYF
DNA: TGCAGTGCTAGCCCCTCTCCGGGACTAGCGGGGCTCCGGGCCTACGAGCAGTACTTC

length: 12
J: TRBJ2-5
D: .
V: TRBV12-3/TRBV12-4
size: .
CDR3: CASSLPRATQYF
DNA: TGTGCCAGCAGTTTACCCAGGGCGACCCAGTACTTC

length: 17
J: TRBJ2-7
D: TRBD1
V: TRBV4-1
size: few
CDR3: CASSHAGTGARSYEQYF
DNA: TGCGCCAGCAGCCATGCCGGGACAGGGGCACGCTCCTACGAGCAGTACTTC

length: 16
J: TRBJ2-7
D: .
V: TRBV6-2/TRBV6-3
size: .
CDR3: CASSYPARDRSYEQYF
DNA: TGTGCCAGCAGTTATCCTGCCAGGGACCGCTCCTACGAGCAGTACTTC

length: 16
J: TRBJ2-1
D: .
V: TRBV7-8
size: few
CDR3: CASSLKYRGAENEQFF
DNA: TGTGCCAGCAGCTTAAAATACCGAGGAGCGGAAAATGAGCAGTTCTTC

length: 15
J: TRBJ2-5
D: .
V: TRBV4-1
size: .
CDR3: CASSLGTSWEETQYF
DNA: TGCGCCAGCAGCCTGGGAACTAGCTGGGAGGAGACCCAGTACTTC